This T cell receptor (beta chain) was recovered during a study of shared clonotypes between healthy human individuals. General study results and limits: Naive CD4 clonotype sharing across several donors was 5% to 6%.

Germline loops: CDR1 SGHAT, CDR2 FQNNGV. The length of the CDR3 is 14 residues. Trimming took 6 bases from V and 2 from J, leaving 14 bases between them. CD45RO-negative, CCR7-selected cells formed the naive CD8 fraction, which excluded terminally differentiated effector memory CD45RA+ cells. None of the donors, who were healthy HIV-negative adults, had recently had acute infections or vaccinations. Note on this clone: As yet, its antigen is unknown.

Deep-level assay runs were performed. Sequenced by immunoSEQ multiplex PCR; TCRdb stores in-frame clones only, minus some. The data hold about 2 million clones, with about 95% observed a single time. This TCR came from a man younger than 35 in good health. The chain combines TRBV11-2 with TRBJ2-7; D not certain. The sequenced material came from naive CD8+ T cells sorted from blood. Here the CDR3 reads CASSLYGPAYEQYF. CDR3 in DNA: TGTGCCAGCAGTCTCTATGGCCCGGCCTACGAGCAGTACTTC.